This passage covers 17 T cell receptor beta chains from one sample sequenced in a study of blood T cells in healthy people across ages. Together with a sample-barcoded 5' primer, a J-beta primer mix was included in a second PCR lasting roughly 6 to 12 cycles. TCRdb reprocessed the 5' RACE reads with MiXCR, giving one entry per CDR3 protein. The sample records 600,000 to 850,000 distinct CDR3 sequences, 43% being singletons. The sequenced material came from blood. These receptors were collected from a woman between 55 and 75 years old in good health.

The chain couples TRBV28 to TRBJ2-7, with 7 bases that match TRBD1. This CDR3 comprises 15 residues. Trimming cost V 3 bases and J 1 base; bases outside gene matches: 6. Germline CDR1 and CDR2: MDHEN and SYDVKM. The CDR3 spells CASSLVGGPSYEQYF. The DNA of the CDR3 is TGTGCCAGCAGTTTGGTAGGGGGCCCATCCTACGAGCAGTACTTC.

J is TRBJ2-1 and V is TRBV29-1, with D possibly being TRBD1 (7 bases). Trimming cost V 4 bases and J 3 bases, with 10 bases left between them. CDR3 length: 13 residues. Germline-derived CDR1 and CDR2 are SQVTM and ANQGSEA. CDR3 DNA sequence: TGCAGCGTTGGACAGGGAGGCTACAATGAGCAGTTCTTC. Its protein is CSVGQGGYNEQFF.

The V and J genes are TRBV20-1 and TRBJ1-5; 7 positions agree with TRBD1. Trimming at V came to 4 bases and at J to 5 bases, leaving 8 bases not matched to a gene. There are 14 residues in the CDR3. Germline V gene lookup returns CDR1 DFQATT and CDR2 SNEGSKA (reference sequence). The CDR3 nucleotides read TGCAGTGCTAAACAGGGGAGGACAGATCAGCCCCAGCATTTT. Translation gives CSAKQGRTDQPQHF.

The chain employs TRBV20-1 and TRBJ2-7; TRBD2 is a possible D gene (5 bases). Germline assignment: CDR1 DFQATT and CDR2 SNEGSKA (reference sequence). CDR3 size: 13 residues. The germline V and J ends were trimmed by 6 bases and 6 bases, with 18 bases remaining between them. The CDR3 bases are TGCAGTGCCCCCAGACTATCTCTTGGCGAGCAGTACTTC. Protein sequence: CSAPRLSLGEQYF.

This clonotype was recorded at least ten times. V is TRBV7-3 and J is TRBJ2-1, with TRBD1 as a possible D gene (5 bases). CDR1 is SGHTA, CDR2 FQGTGA, per germline. V gave up 5 bases and J gave up 8 bases, with 10 bases separating them. This CDR3 contains 12 residues. CDR3 protein: CASSRSRDEQFF. The CDR3 nucleotides are TGTGCCAGCAGCCGCTCCAGGGATGAGCAGTTCTTC.

V usage is TRBV10-3 and J usage is TRBJ1-5; D ambiguous. Germline CDR1 ENHRY, CDR2 SYGVKD. The CDR3 runs 12 residues. With 1 base removed from V and 6 bases from J, the gap between germline ends came to 4 bases. CDR3 DNA: TGTGCCATCAGTGAGTTGGGTCAGCCCCAGCATTTT. It is translated as CAISELGQPQHF.

This chain joins TRBV28 and TRBJ1-1; possible D gene TRBD1, 6 bases. The V and J ends lost 2 bases and 1 base respectively, with 11 bases between them. Germline CDR1 reads MDHEN; CDR2 reads SYDVKM. The CDR3 length is 15 residues. The CDR3 is CASSLGGQPNTEAFF. CDR3 coding DNA: TGTGCCAGCAGTTTAGGGGGGCAGCCGAACACTGAAGCTTTCTTT.

Details on this clonotype: The DNA is left out, because the CDR3 cannot be placed on it with certainty; the CDR3 is given as TCRdb lists it. V is TRBV12-3 or TRBV12-4 and J is TRBJ2-5; TRBD2 is the table's D call, not checked against the DNA. The CDR3 adds up to 12 amino acids, both ends counted. The chain's CDR3 is CASSFGEGSWYF.

This chain uses TRBV27 with TRBJ2-3; D gene uncertain. The CDR3 sequence is 16 residues long. CDR1 is MNHEY, CDR2 SMNVEV, per germline (reference sequence). V was shortened by 6 bases and J by 1 base, with 17 bases between the two germline ends. The CDR3 loop reads CASRSPSSVRTDTQYF. The CDR3 DNA follows: TGTGCCAGCAGATCCCCTTCATCGGTGCGCACAGATACGCAGTATTTT.

This clonotype has at least ten counts. The rearrangement joins TRBV9 to TRBJ1-2; 11 bases are a match to TRBD1. J gave up 4 bases and V 4 bases, and 6 bases lay outside the gene matches. Per germline, CDR1 SGDLS and CDR2 YYNGEE. The CDR3 is 15 amino acids. The CDR3: CASSPLGTGGYGYTF. The CDR3 DNA reads TGTGCCAGCAGCCCCCTAGGGACAGGGGGCTATGGCTACACCTTC.

As DNA, the CDR3 is TGTGCCAGCAGCTTAGGTGTCTTGGCGGGAGGGTGGAATGAGCAGTTCTTC. Translating it yields CASSLGVLAGGWNEQFF. The chain combines TRBV11-2 with TRBJ2-1; 9 bases map to TRBD2. The germline gives CDR1 SGHAT, CDR2 FQNNGV. This CDR3 region has 17 residues. V was pared by 1 base and J by 7 bases, with 11 bases of the junction left unmatched.

The chain recombines TRBV3-1 with TRBJ1-5; no reliable D call. The CDR3 is made up of 14 amino acids. Deletions cut 4 bases from V and 2 bases from J, with 9 bases between. In germline, CDR1 is LGHDT, CDR2 YNNKEL (reference sequence). CDR3 nucleotide sequence: TGTGCCAGCAGCCCGGCGAGGGGCAATCAGCCCCAGCATTTT. This sequence encodes CASSPARGNQPQHF.

This clonotype appeared many times. The chain joins TRBV29-1 to TRBJ1-1; weak D call: TRBD1 (6 bases). This CDR3 contains 13 residues. Germline V lookup: CDR1 SQVTM, CDR2 ANQGSEA. With 7 bases removed from V and 1 base from J, the gap between germline ends came to 13 bases. The CDR3 reads CSAQTGPNTEAFF. The CDR3 DNA reads as TGCAGCGCCCAGACAGGCCCGAACACTGAAGCTTTCTTT. Full variable domain (missing parts from reference TRBV29-1 and TRBJ1-1): SAVISQKPSRDICQRGTSLTIQCQVDSQVTMMFWYRQQPGQSLTLIATANQGSEATYESGFVIDKFPISRPNLTFSTLTVSNMSPEDSSIYLCSAQTGPNTEAFFGQGTRLTVV.

This clonotype was seen a handful of times. V usage is TRBV6-2 or TRBV6-3 and J usage is TRBJ2-7; D tentatively fits TRBD1 or TRBD2 (5 bases each). The germline V and J ends were trimmed by 7 bases and 3 bases, with 19 bases remaining between them. Germline V CDR1 and CDR2: MNHEY, SVGEGT. This CDR3 contains 15 residues. The DNA for the CDR3 is TGTGCCAGCAAGGGCCAACGGGACGATCACTACGAGCAGTACTTC. Translated, it gives CASKGQRDDHYEQYF.

The chain carries TRBV4-1 and TRBJ1-5; no firm D call. The V end was cut by 1 base, the J end by 1 base, with 8 bases between. This CDR3 has 15 amino acids. The germline gives CDR1 MGHRA, CDR2 YSYEKL. CDR3 sequence (DNA): TGCGCCAGCAGCCAAGGAGACACAAGCAATCAGCCCCAGCATTTT. Amino acids: CASSQGDTSNQPQHF.

V and J are TRBV21-1 and TRBJ2-7; the D call TRBD2 from the table was never checked on the DNA. TRBV21-1 is a pseudogene. The CDR3 has 19 amino acids. CDR3 sequence: CASSTRTSGTFLSSYEQYF. The DNA for the CDR3 is TGTGCCAGCAGCACTAGGACTAGCGGGACGTTTTTGAGCTCCTACGAGCAGTACTTC.

This clonotype was picked up a small number of times. The V and J genes are TRBV10-3 and TRBJ2-7; D possibly matches TRBD1 or TRBD2 (6 bases each). This CDR3 comprises 15 residues. V gave up 3 bases and J gave up 4 bases, with 16 bases separating them. Germline-derived CDR1 and CDR2 are ENHRY and SYGVKD. CDR3 in amino acids: CAISEGLGGGYEQYF. The CDR3 nucleotides read TGTGCCATCAGTGAAGGGCTAGGAGGGGGATACGAGCAGTACTTC.